This entry lists 26 T cell receptor beta chains sequenced from one sample in a study of cytomegalovirus exposure and HLA in healthy donors. Primers for the PCR totalled 60 Vbeta and 13 Jbeta. Produced via immunoSEQ multiplex PCR; TCRdb's table is partial and in-frame only. The sample has approximately 150,000 clones, 65% to 70% seen once. The sequencing sample was made of PBMCs. The receptors derive from a man aged 25-40 years in good health and CMV-seropositive.

This chain links TRBV11-2 with TRBJ2-7, with 9 bases matching TRBD1. The CDR3 has 16 residues. The ends lost 0 bases at V and 2 bases at J; junction bases unmatched: 5. From germline, CDR1 is SGHAT and CDR2 FQNNGV. CDR3 bases: TGTGCCAGCAGCTTAGATCGGACAGGGGCCCCCTACGAGCAGTACTTC. Translation: CASSLDRTGAPYEQYF.

CDR3 region: CASSYPFRGQAGELFF. In DNA, the CDR3 is TGTGCCAGCAGCTACCCCTTTAGGGGGCAAGCCGGGGAGCTGTTTTTT. J is TRBJ2-2 and V is TRBV7-2, with 7 bases matching TRBD1. The CDR3 extends over 16 amino acids. Trimming took 4 bases from V and 6 from J; bases not matched to a gene: 11. Germline V CDR1 and CDR2: SGHTA, FQGNSA.

Only a few counts were recorded for this clone. The chain joins TRBV30 to TRBJ1-5; no firm D call. This CDR3 is built from 15 residues. V dropped 3 bases and J dropped 5 bases, with 17 bases sitting between them. CDR1 GTSNPN and CDR2 SVGIG come from the germline V gene (reference sequence). This chain's CDR3 is CAWSVPGRMDQPQHF. In DNA form, the CDR3 reads TGTGCCTGGAGCGTTCCGGGAAGGATGGATCAGCCCCAGCATTTT.

This chain links TRBV7-8 with TRBJ2-7; D is undetermined. This CDR3 comprises 13 residues. The ends were cut back, 0 bases at V and 5 bases at J, with 8 bases in the middle. Germline CDR1 is SGHVS and CDR2 is FQNEAQ. CDR3 nucleotides: TGTGCCAGCAGCTTAGCGCGAGAGGACGAGCAGTACTTC. Its protein product is CASSLAREDEQYF. The full variable domain, rest sourced from reference TRBV7-8 and TRBJ2-7, is GAGVSQSPRYKVAKRGQDVALRCDPISGHVSLFWYQQALGQGPEFLTYFQNEAQLDKSGLPSDRFFAERPEGSVSTLKIQRTQQEDSAVYLCASSLAREDEQYFGPGTRLTVT.

The chain has TRBV28 and TRBJ2-5; a possible D gene is TRBD1 (5 bases). The CDR3 is made up of 12 amino acids. The germline V and J ends were trimmed by 5 bases and 8 bases, with 12 bases remaining between them. Germline-derived CDR1 and CDR2 are MDHEN and SYDVKM. The CDR3 DNA reads as TGTGCCAGCAGTCGACAGACGGCCACCCAGTACTTC. As protein: CASSRQTATQYF.

The chain is built from TRBV7-8 and TRBJ2-7; 9 bases are shared with TRBD1. The CDR3 is made up of 18 amino acids. The germline V gene encodes CDR1 SGHVS and CDR2 FQNEAQ. V trimming: 0 bases; J trimming: 5 bases; junction bases outside the gene matches: 14. Here the CDR3 reads CASSLAIRTGDFFDEQYF. CDR3 nucleotide sequence: TGTGCCAGCAGCTTAGCTATCAGGACAGGGGATTTTTTTGACGAGCAGTACTTC.

The chain uses TRBV6-6 and TRBJ1-2; the D is unclear. Trimming removed 4 bases from V and 5 bases from J, with 14 bases in between. Germline V gene lookup returns CDR1 MNHNY and CDR2 SVGAGI (reference sequence). The CDR3 runs 14 residues. In DNA, the CDR3 is TGTGCCAGCAGTTGGAGGGTACTGGCGTATGGCTACACCTTC. Translated: CASSWRVLAYGYTF.

The chain links TRBV6-4 to TRBJ2-1, with 12 bases identical to TRBD2. V dropped 3 bases and J dropped 3; count of bases not matched to a gene: 0. The CDR3 covers 15 residues. The germline V gene encodes CDR1 MRHNA and CDR2 SNTAGT. This chain's CDR3 is CASSEGLAGYNEQFF. The CDR3 nucleotides read TGTGCCAGCAGTGAGGGACTAGCGGGCTACAATGAGCAGTTCTTC.

This clone turned up a few times. V is TRBV9 and J is TRBJ2-7, with D perhaps TRBD2 (5 bases). The length of the CDR3 is 11 residues. Trimming stripped 4 bases from V and 4 bases from J, with 6 bases between. Germline assignment: CDR1 SGDLS and CDR2 YYNGEE. CDR3 in amino acids: CASSSGYEQYF. CDR3 coding DNA: TGTGCCAGCAGCTCGGGATACGAGCAGTACTTC.

The V and J genes are TRBV7-8 and TRBJ2-5; 7 positions match TRBD2. The CDR3 length is 17 residues. Trimming removed 4 bases from V and 3 bases from J; junction bases left unmatched: 14. CDR1 and CDR2 (germline): SGHVS, FQNEAQ. The CDR3 is CASSYNLRDYSKETQYF. The CDR3 DNA reads TGTGCCAGCAGCTACAATTTAAGGGACTACTCAAAAGAGACCCAGTACTTC.

This clone was seen only once. The chain carries TRBV5-6 and TRBJ2-1, with D maybe TRBD2 (5 bases). The germline CDR1 and CDR2 sequences are SGHDT and YYEEEE. The CDR3 runs 17 residues. With 0 bases removed from V and 4 bases from J, the gap between germline ends came to 17 bases. CDR3 sequence reads: CASSLGRWSPGYNEQFF. Here the CDR3 DNA reads TGTGCCAGCAGCTTGGGGAGATGGTCCCCGGGGTACAATGAGCAGTTCTTC.

The gene calls are TRBV6-5 and TRBJ2-1, with TRBD2 matching 7 bases. Germline V gene sequence: CDR1 MNHEY, CDR2 SVGAGI. J was trimmed by 4 bases and V by 2 bases; bases with no gene match: 5. This CDR3 comprises 15 residues. The CDR3 coding sequence is TGTGCCAGCAGTTACGGTGCGGGGGTGTACAATGAGCAGTTCTTC. Translating it yields CASSYGAGVYNEQFF.

This chain links TRBV9 with TRBJ2-3; D is ambiguous. The V gene lost 5 bases and the J gene lost 2 bases, with 9 bases spanning the gap. CDR1 SGDLS and CDR2 YYNGEE come from the germline V gene. The CDR3 is 13 amino acids. CDR3 nucleotide sequence: TGTGCCAGCAGTCTGGAGTACACAGATACGCAGTATTTT. As protein: CASSLEYTDTQYF.

V and J are TRBV19 and TRBJ2-5; no clear D. The ends were cut back, 3 bases at V and 2 bases at J, with 4 bases in the middle. Germline V CDR1 and CDR2: LNHDA, SQIVND (reference sequence). The CDR3 runs to 12 residues. The CDR3 loop reads CASSMRQETQYF. The CDR3 DNA follows: TGTGCCAGTAGTATGAGGCAAGAGACCCAGTACTTC.

This clone showed up just a few times. V is TRBV5-1 and J is TRBJ2-7, with 7 bases lining up with TRBD1. With 5 bases clipped from V and 3 bases from J, the junction kept 11 bases outside the gene matches. Germline V gene lookup returns CDR1 SGHRS and CDR2 YFSETQ. This CDR3 is built from 15 residues. For the CDR3, the DNA is TGCGCCAGCAGTTATGTCTCCCGGGACAGCTACGAGCAGTACTTC. It specifies CASSYVSRDSYEQYF.

There are a few counts of this clone. This sequence joins TRBV19 and TRBJ1-1; D remains ambiguous. The germline V gene has CDR1 LNHDA and CDR2 SQIVND (reference sequence). V dropped 4 bases and J dropped 5 bases, with 8 bases sitting between them. This CDR3 contains 12 residues. The CDR3 reads CASSKTGTEAFF. In nucleotides, the CDR3 is TGTGCCAGTAGTAAAACCGGGACTGAAGCTTTCTTT.

The J gene is TRBJ2-7, the V gene TRBV25-1; D might be TRBD2 (5 bases). Deletions cut 1 base from V and 2 bases from J, with 18 bases between. Looked up from germline, CDR1 is MGHDK and CDR2 is SYGVNS. The CDR3 length is 17 residues. The DNA for the CDR3 is TGTGCCAGCAGTGAATTAGGGAAGGAGGATTTGGCCTACGAGCAGTACTTC. Its protein product is CASSELGKEDLAYEQYF.

This chain links TRBV5-8 with TRBJ2-1; 7 positions match TRBD1. J lost 2 bases, V lost 6 bases, and 20 bases had no gene match. The CDR3 spans 19 residues. Germline V lookup: CDR1 SGHTS, CDR2 YDEGEE. The CDR3 nucleotides are TGTGCCAGCATCCTCCACAGGGGTCAAGGCTTAGTACCCTACAATGAGCAGTTCTTC. This sequence encodes CASILHRGQGLVPYNEQFF.

V and J are TRBV5-8 and TRBJ2-7; no reliable D call. The CDR3 is 14 residues long. CDR1 and CDR2 from the germline V gene are SGHTS and YDEGEE. V lost 3 bases to trimming and J lost 1 base, with 11 bases between them. The CDR3 DNA sequence: TGTGCCAGCAGCTCATGGCCCAGTTCCTACGAGCAGTACTTC. Its translation is CASSSWPSSYEQYF.

This clone was picked up a small number of times. The CDR3 loop is CASSDSISGSSGANVLTF. CDR3 in DNA: TGTGCCAGCAGTGACTCGATTAGCGGGAGCTCTGGGGCCAACGTCCTGACTTTC. The V call is TRBV6-4, the J call TRBJ2-6; 9 bases align to TRBD2. With 0 bases clipped from V and 0 bases from J, the junction kept 3 bases outside the gene matches. The CDR3 sequence is 18 residues long. The germline V gene has CDR1 MRHNA and CDR2 SNTAGT.

This rearrangement joins TRBV28 to TRBJ2-7, with 8 bases lining up with TRBD2. From germline, CDR1 is MDHEN and CDR2 SYDVKM. V was clipped by 3 bases and J by 4 bases; unmatched bases: 5. There are 14 residues in the CDR3. The CDR3 DNA reads as TGTGCCAGCAGTTTGCGGGGGGCTATGTACGAGCAGTACTTC. Translation: CASSLRGAMYEQYF.

The chain carries TRBV2 and TRBJ1-1; D call uncertain. This CDR3 comprises 11 residues. In germline, CDR1 is SNHLY, CDR2 FYNNEI. The V end lost 3 bases, the J end lost 7 bases, and 6 bases lay between the germline ends. CDR3 loop: CASSDPGEAFF. The DNA of the CDR3 is TGTGCCAGCAGTGATCCGGGTGAAGCTTTCTTT.

This sequence joins TRBV9 and TRBJ2-2; the match to TRBD1 covers 12 bases. V dropped 0 bases and J dropped 8; count of bases not matched to a gene: 5. The CDR3 extends over 16 amino acids. CDR1 is SGDLS and CDR2 is YYNGEE in the germline V gene. As DNA, the CDR3 is TGTGCCAGCAGCGTAGGGGGACAGGGGGCGTTTGGGGAGCTGTTTTTT. This gives the protein CASSVGGQGAFGELFF.

This chain links TRBV2 with TRBJ1-1, with TRBD1 matching 9 bases. Germline CDR1 and CDR2: SNHLY and FYNNEI. J was trimmed by 1 base and V by 4 bases; bases with no gene match: 4. The length of the CDR3 is 15 residues. As DNA, the CDR3 is TGTGCCAGCAGTGGTACAGGGGGCCGGAACACTGAAGCTTTCTTT. Residues: CASSGTGGRNTEAFF.

The chain employs TRBV27 and TRBJ1-2; 7 bases agree with TRBD1. Trimming at V came to 7 bases and at J to 8 bases, leaving 13 bases not matched to a gene. Germline V lookup: CDR1 MNHEY, CDR2 SMNVEV (reference sequence). CDR3 length equals 14 residues. This CDR3 reads CASNHPGTVGGYTF. CDR3 DNA: TGTGCCAGCAACCACCCCGGGACAGTAGGCGGCTACACCTTC.

This clone has just a few counts. This chain connects TRBV5-1 to TRBJ2-1, with TRBD2 matching over 10 bases. The CDR3 has 17 amino acids. The junction had 4 bases not matched to a gene; V was cut back by 1 base and J by 0 bases. From germline, CDR1 is SGHRS and CDR2 YFSETQ. This CDR3 is CASSLPGLAVSYNEQFF. CDR3 nucleotides: TGCGCCAGCAGCTTGCCAGGACTAGCGGTCTCCTACAATGAGCAGTTCTTC.